Listed here are 5 T cell receptor beta chains from one sample, sequenced in a study of shared clonotypes between healthy human individuals. The method was immunoSEQ multiplex PCR; TCRdb's version includes in-frame clones alone and lacks a portion of them. The top ten clones hold 24% of a sample with hundreds of thousands of clones, almost 95% of them seen once. CD8 cells classed as naive were CD45RO-negative and positively selected for CCR7, excluding terminally differentiated effector memory CD45RA+ cells. The sequencing input was naive CD8+ T cells sorted from blood. The receptor source for this set is a man aged 25-45 years in good health.

The genes are TRBV12-5 and TRBJ2-3; D is ambiguous. The CDR3 extends over 17 amino acids. Trimming shortened V by 1 base and J by 0 bases, and 14 bases separated the two germline ends. Germline V gene data show CDR1 as LGHNT and CDR2 as FRNRAP. The CDR3 region has the DNA TGTGCTAGTGGTTTGGGCATGGTTAGCCCCAGCACAGATACGCAGTATTTT. It encodes CASGLGMVSPSTDTQYF.

The chain has TRBV5-4 and TRBJ1-1; D is unclear. Germline CDR1 reads SGHNT; CDR2 reads YYREEE (reference sequence). The CDR3 spans 14 residues. Deletions cut 0 bases from V and 3 bases from J, with 9 bases between. The chain's CDR3 is CASSLAGSDTEAFF. The CDR3 coding sequence is TGTGCCAGCAGCTTGGCTGGATCGGACACTGAAGCTTTCTTT.

The chain links TRBV13 to TRBJ2-1; TRBD2 aligns across 14 bases. The germline V gene has CDR1 PRHDT and CDR2 FYEKMQ (reference sequence). The CDR3 sequence is 17 residues long. V trimming: 3 bases; J trimming: 2 bases; junction bases outside the gene matches: 3. The CDR3 nucleotides read TGTGCCAGCAGCTTTCGACTAGCGGGAGGGCCCTACAATGAGCAGTTCTTC. Amino acids: CASSFRLAGGPYNEQFF.

This sequence joins TRBV10-3 and TRBJ2-1; tentatively, D is TRBD2 (6 bases). The germline V gene has CDR1 ENHRY and CDR2 SYGVKD. Trimming left V 2 bases short and J 2 bases short, with 13 bases between. The CDR3 loop spans 16 amino acids. CDR3 in DNA: TGTGCCATCAGTGAGGAGAGGGCGGGACCCTACAATGAGCAGTTCTTC. It is translated as CAISEERAGPYNEQFF.

This clone was recorded once. The chain carries TRBV5-1 and TRBJ1-1; D possibly corresponds to TRBD1 (6 bases). Per the germline V gene, CDR1 is SGHRS and CDR2 is YFSETQ. This CDR3 is 15 amino acids long. The V end was cut by 7 bases, the J end by 4 bases, with 20 bases between. In nucleotides, the CDR3 is TGCGCCAGCCAGGACGGGGGGCGCAGGAGCACTGAAGCTTTCTTT. Its translation is CASQDGGRRSTEAFF. The whole variable domain, remainder taken from reference TRBV5-1 and TRBJ1-1, is KAGVTQTPRYLIKTRGQQVTLSCSPISGHRSVSWYQQTPGQGLQFLFEYFSETQRNKGNFPGRFSGRQFSNSRSEMNVSTLELGDSALYLCASQDGGRRSTEAFFGQGTRLTVV.